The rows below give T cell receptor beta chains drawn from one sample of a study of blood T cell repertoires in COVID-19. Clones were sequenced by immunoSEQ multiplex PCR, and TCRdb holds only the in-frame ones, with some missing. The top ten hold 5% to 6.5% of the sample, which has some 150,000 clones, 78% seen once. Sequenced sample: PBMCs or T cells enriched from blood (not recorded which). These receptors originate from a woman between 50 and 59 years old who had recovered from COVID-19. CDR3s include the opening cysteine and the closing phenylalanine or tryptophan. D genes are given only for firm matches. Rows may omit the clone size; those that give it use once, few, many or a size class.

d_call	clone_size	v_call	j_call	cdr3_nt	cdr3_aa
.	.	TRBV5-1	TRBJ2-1	TGCGCCAGCAGCGAGGGGACAAAACTCAGCTCCTACAATGAGCAGTTCTTC	CASSEGTKLSSYNEQFF
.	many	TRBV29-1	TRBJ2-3	TGCAGCGTTCCCCTGGATACGCAGTATTTT	CSVPLDTQYF
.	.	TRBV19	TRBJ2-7	TGTGCCAGTAGCCCTGGACACGGATACGAGCAGTACTTC	CASSPGHGYEQYF
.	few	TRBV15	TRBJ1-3	TGTGCCACCAGCAGCGGGGACTCTGGAAACACCATATATTTT	CATSSGDSGNTIYF
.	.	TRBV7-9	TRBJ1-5	TGTGCCAGCAGCTCCGACAGTCGAAATCAGCCCCAGCATTTT	CASSSDSRNQPQHF
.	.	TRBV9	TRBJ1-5	TGTGCCAGCAGCGTAGGGGCCAATGAGAATCAGCCCCAGCATTTT	CASSVGANENQPQHF
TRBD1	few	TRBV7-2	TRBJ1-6	TGTGCCAGCAGCGTCGGGACAGCCTATTCACCCCTCCACTTT	CASSVGTAYSPLHF
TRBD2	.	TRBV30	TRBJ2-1	TGTGCCTGGGACCACATAGCGGGCTACAATGAGCAGTTCTTC	CAWDHIAGYNEQFF
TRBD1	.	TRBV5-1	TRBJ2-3	TGCGCCAGCAGCCTCGGACAGGGAGGAGCAGATACGCAGTATTTT	CASSLGQGGADTQYF
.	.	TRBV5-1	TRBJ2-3	TGCGCCAGCAGCTTTCTAAGCGGGCCGGAGTCGGGTACGCAGTATTTT	CASSFLSGPESGTQYF
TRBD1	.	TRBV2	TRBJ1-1	TGTGCCAGCAGTGGGACAGGGAAGTACACTGAAGCTTTCTTT	CASSGTGKYTEAFF
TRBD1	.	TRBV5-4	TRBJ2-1	TGTGCCAGCAGCGCCGGCGGAGTTTGGACAGGGGGCAGGTACAATGAGCAGTTCTTC	CASSAGGVWTGGRYNEQFF
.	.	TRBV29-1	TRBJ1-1	TGCAGCTCTGCCTACCAGAACACTGAAGCTTTCTTT	CSSAYQNTEAFF
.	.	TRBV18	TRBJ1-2	TGTGCCAGCTCACCACGTCGGGGGACGGTAGGTGGCTACACCTTC	CASSPRRGTVGGYTF
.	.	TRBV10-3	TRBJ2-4	TGTGCCGCCAGCGGGGACCACGGGGGCCCGGAGAAAAACATTCAGTACTTC	CAASGDHGGPEKNIQYF
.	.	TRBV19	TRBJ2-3	TGTGCCAGTAAGGTTGACAGTGCTCGGGATACGCAGTATTTT	CASKVDSARDTQYF
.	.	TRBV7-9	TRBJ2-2	TGTGCCAGCAGCTTCCGGGACAACCTCTACACCGGGGAGCTGTTTTTT	CASSFRDNLYTGELFF
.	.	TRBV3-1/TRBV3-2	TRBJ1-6	TGTGCCAGCAGCCCCGTGTTCTCCTATAATTCACCCCTCCACTTT	CASSPVFSYNSPLHF
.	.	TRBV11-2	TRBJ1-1	TGTGCCAGCAGCTTCCGACTGGGCGGACAGCGCACTGAAGCTTTCTTT	CASSFRLGGQRTEAFF
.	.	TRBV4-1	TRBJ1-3	TGCGCCAGCAGAGCCGTTACCTCTGGAAACACCATATATTTT	CASRAVTSGNTIYF
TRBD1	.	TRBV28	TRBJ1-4	TGTGCCAGCAGTTTACCTCTCGGACAGGGCCTTGCAACTAATGAAAAACTGTTTTTT	CASSLPLGQGLATNEKLFF
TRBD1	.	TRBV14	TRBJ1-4	TGTGCCAGCAGCTCCAGGGGGTGGGTTGAAAAACTGTTTTTT	CASSSRGWVEKLFF